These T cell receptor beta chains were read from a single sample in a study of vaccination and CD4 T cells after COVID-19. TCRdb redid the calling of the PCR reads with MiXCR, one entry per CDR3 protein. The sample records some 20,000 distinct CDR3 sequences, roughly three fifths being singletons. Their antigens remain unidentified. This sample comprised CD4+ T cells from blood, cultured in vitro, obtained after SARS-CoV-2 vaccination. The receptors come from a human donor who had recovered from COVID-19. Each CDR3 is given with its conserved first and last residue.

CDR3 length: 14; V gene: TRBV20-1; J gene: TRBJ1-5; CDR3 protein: CSASEGAGNQPQHF
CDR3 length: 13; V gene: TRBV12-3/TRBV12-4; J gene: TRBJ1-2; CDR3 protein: CASSSGRARGYTF
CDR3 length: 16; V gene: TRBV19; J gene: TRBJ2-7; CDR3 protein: CASSIGFQAGGREQYF
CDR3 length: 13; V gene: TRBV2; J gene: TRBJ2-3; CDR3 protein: CASSPGYTDTQYF
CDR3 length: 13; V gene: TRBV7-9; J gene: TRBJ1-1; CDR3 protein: CASSWALNTEAFF
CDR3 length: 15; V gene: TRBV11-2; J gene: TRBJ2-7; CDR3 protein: CASRSDHGGLSEQYF
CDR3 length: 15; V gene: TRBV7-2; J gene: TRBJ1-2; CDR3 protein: CASSLSTGGFYGYTF
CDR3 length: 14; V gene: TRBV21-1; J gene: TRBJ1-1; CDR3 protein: CASSRQGGSTEAFF
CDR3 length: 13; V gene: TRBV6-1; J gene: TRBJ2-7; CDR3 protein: CAAYRDRGAEQYF
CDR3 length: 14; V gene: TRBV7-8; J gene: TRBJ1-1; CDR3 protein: CASSLEGARNEAFF
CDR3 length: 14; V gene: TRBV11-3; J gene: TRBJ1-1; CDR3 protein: CASSLGQGWTEAFF
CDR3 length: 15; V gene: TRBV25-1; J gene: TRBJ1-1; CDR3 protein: CASSEFRGDDTEAFF
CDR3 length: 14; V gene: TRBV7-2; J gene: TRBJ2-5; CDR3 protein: CASSLMGGKETQYF
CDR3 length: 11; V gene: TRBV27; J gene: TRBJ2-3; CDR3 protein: CASTDYHTQYF
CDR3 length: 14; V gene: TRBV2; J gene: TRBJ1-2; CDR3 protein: CASSETGQGYGYTF
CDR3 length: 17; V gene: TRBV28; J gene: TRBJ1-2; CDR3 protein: CASSLSRWGGSERSYTF
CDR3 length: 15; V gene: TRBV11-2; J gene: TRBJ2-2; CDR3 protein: CASRLTSGDTGELFF
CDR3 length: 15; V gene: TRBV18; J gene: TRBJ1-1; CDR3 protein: CASSPQQGRIAEAFF
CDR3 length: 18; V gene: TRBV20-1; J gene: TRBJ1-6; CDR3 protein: CSARVEGQQYDNNSPLHF
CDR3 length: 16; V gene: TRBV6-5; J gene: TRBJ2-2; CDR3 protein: CASSYQGGVGTGELFF
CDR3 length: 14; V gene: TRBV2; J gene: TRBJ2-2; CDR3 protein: CASRTGTNTGELFF
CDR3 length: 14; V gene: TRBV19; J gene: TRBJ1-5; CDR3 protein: CASSITGGSQPQHF